The 18 T cell receptor beta chains below come from one sample, sequenced in a study of shared clonotypes between healthy human individuals. Only in-frame clones appear in the TCRdb table, and some are missing; sequencing was by immunoSEQ multiplex PCR. The sample yields fewer than 3 million clones, about 90% seen once. Sequencing was performed on naive CD4+ T cells from PBMCs. Described subset: CD45RA+ positively selected. The source is a young man in good health. Some clones in this sample may be carry-over from other donors' samples.

The chain carries TRBV4-2 and TRBJ2-4; TRBD2 aligns across 7 bases. CDR3 length equals 17 residues. V trimming: 7 bases; J trimming: 5 bases; junction bases outside the gene matches: 17. CDR1 and CDR2 (germline): LGHNA, YNFKEQ. CDR3 nucleotide sequence: TGTGCCAGCAACCCCTCTCCCCTACTAGCGAGCGAAAACATTCAGTACTTC. Translating it yields CASNPSPLLASENIQYF.

The chain carries TRBV7-3 and TRBJ2-5, with a weak D call TRBD2 (6 bases). Germline CDR1 is SGHTA and CDR2 is FQGTGA. This CDR3 is built from 13 residues. The V gene lost 4 bases and the J gene lost 4 bases, with 10 bases spanning the gap. CDR3 protein: CASSYTAGETQYF. The CDR3 nucleotides are TGTGCCAGCAGCTACACAGCGGGAGAGACCCAGTACTTC.

This chain links TRBV5-1 with TRBJ2-1, with 12 positions matching TRBD2. Germline CDR1 SGHRS, CDR2 YFSETQ. CDR3 size: 20 residues. The junction had 15 bases not matched to a gene; V was cut back by 4 bases and J by 1 base. The CDR3 DNA follows: TGCGCCAGCAGCCCTTTTAGGACTAGCGGGACACAGGGTTCCTACAATGAGCAGTTCTTC. Protein sequence: CASSPFRTSGTQGSYNEQFF.

This rearrangement joins TRBV7-9 to TRBJ2-1; tentative D call: TRBD2 (6 bases). Germline CDR1 and CDR2: SEHNR and FQNEAQ (reference sequence). The CDR3 has 15 residues. V dropped 5 bases and J dropped 4 bases, with 15 bases sitting between them. The CDR3 nucleotides are TGTGCCAGCAGCCTAGGGGACTCAGGATACAATGAGCAGTTCTTC. Amino acids: CASSLGDSGYNEQFF.

This chain connects TRBV28 to TRBJ2-7; TRBD1 agrees at 7 bases. The CDR3 spans 14 residues. The J segment lost 2 bases and the V segment lost 6 bases, leaving 7 bases of the junction unmatched. CDR1 and CDR2 from the germline V gene are MDHEN and SYDVKM. In nucleotides, the CDR3 is TGTGCCAGCAGGACCCCCGGGACAGCCTACGAGCAGTACTTC. Translating gives CASRTPGTAYEQYF.

The rearrangement links TRBV5-8 to TRBJ1-1; tentatively, D is TRBD1 (6 bases). Germline values: CDR1 SGHTS, CDR2 YDEGEE. V dropped 2 bases and J dropped 1 base, with 9 bases sitting between them. This CDR3 comprises 14 residues. The CDR3 DNA sequence: TGTGCCAGCAGCTTTGACAGGCGGAACACTGAAGCTTTCTTT. This codes for CASSFDRRNTEAFF.

V gene TRBV25-1 combines with J gene TRBJ2-5; D perhaps matches TRBD2 (7 bases). The ends were cut back, 6 bases at V and 4 bases at J, with 18 bases in the middle. Germline lookup yields CDR1 MGHDK and CDR2 SYGVNS. The CDR3 extends over 15 amino acids. The CDR3 region has the DNA TGTGCCAGCAGGGGGACAAGGGGGGGCCCAGAGACCCAGTACTTC. This sequence encodes CASRGTRGGPETQYF.

The chain uses TRBV28 and TRBJ1-5; perhaps TRBD1 as D (6 bases). This CDR3 region has 15 residues. V gave up 5 bases and J gave up 3 bases, with 14 bases separating them. Germline V gene sequence: CDR1 MDHEN, CDR2 SYDVKM. CDR3 nucleotide sequence: TGTGCCAGCAGTCAAAAACAGGGCTACAATCAGCCCCAGCATTTT. Its translation is CASSQKQGYNQPQHF.

CDR3 residues: CATSRPGQGGEKLFF. In DNA, the CDR3 is TGTGCCACCAGCAGACCCGGACAGGGAGGTGAAAAACTGTTTTTT. The V gene is TRBV15, the J gene TRBJ1-4, with TRBD1 identical over 8 bases. Per the germline V gene, CDR1 is LNHNV and CDR2 is YYDKDF (reference sequence). J was trimmed by 7 bases and V by 2 bases; bases with no gene match: 6. This CDR3 spans 15 amino acids.

The gene calls are TRBV7-3 and TRBJ2-3; the D gene could be TRBD1 or TRBD2 (5 bases each). The CDR3 totals 15 residues. The germline CDR1 and CDR2 sequences are SGHTA and FQGTGA. Between the trimmed V and J ends, which lost 5 bases and 4 bases, there was a span of 16 bases. CDR3 protein: CASSVQVGPPDTQYF. DNA for the CDR3: TGTGCCAGCAGCGTGCAAGTGGGACCCCCAGATACGCAGTATTTT.

V is TRBV7-3 and J is TRBJ2-3; TRBD2 is a possible D gene (6 bases). CDR1 and CDR2 (germline): SGHTA, FQGTGA. The CDR3 is made up of 17 amino acids. Trimming cost V 2 bases and J 4 bases, with 19 bases left between them. The DNA for the CDR3 is TGTGCCAGCAGCTTAGATGGTGCGCCGGGACTTTCAGATACGCAGTATTTT. This gives the protein CASSLDGAPGLSDTQYF.

This chain links TRBV5-5 with TRBJ2-5, with a possible D match to TRBD1 (5 bases). This CDR3 region has 13 residues. The V and J ends lost 0 bases and 5 bases respectively, with 8 bases between them. Per germline, CDR1 SGHKS and CDR2 YYEKEE (reference sequence). CDR3 protein: CASSLGGRETQYF. CDR3 in DNA: TGTGCCAGCAGCTTGGGGGGCAGGGAGACCCAGTACTTC.

The table lists this clone with a count of one. The genes are TRBV19 and TRBJ2-3, with 9 bases lining up with TRBD2. The V segment lost 1 base and the J segment 8 bases; nucleotides outside the gene matches: 13. This CDR3 is built from 17 residues. Per the germline V gene, CDR1 is LNHDA and CDR2 is SQIVND (reference sequence). CDR3 protein: CASSIVILAGARGTQYF. Written as DNA, the CDR3 is TGTGCCAGTAGTATAGTCATCTTAGCGGGAGCACGGGGTACGCAGTATTTT. The full variable domain, in which reference TRBV19 and TRBJ2-3 provide the parts outside the CDR3, is DGGITQSPKYLFRKEGQNVTLSCEQNLNHDAMYWYRQDPGQGLRLIYYSQIVNDFQKGDIAEGYSVSREKKESFPLTVTSAQKNPTAFYLCASSIVILAGARGTQYFGPGTRLTVL.

The genes are TRBV6-1 and TRBJ1-4, with a tentative D call TRBD1 (6 bases). With 7 bases removed from V and 10 bases from J, the gap between germline ends came to 16 bases. CDR1 and CDR2 from the germline V gene are MNHNS and SASEGT. This CDR3 comprises 13 residues. CDR3 DNA sequence: TGTGCCAGCACCGACGATAGGGGGGGAAAACTGTTTTTT. As protein: CASTDDRGGKLFF.

The CDR3 bases are TGTGCCAGCAGCGTAGGGGCAGGGCAGGATCAGCCCCAGCATTTT. Translating it yields CASSVGAGQDQPQHF. This chain links TRBV9 with TRBJ1-5; tentative D call: TRBD1 (5 bases). Looked up from germline, CDR1 is SGDLS and CDR2 is YYNGEE. The V end lost 0 bases, the J end lost 5 bases, and 12 bases lay between the germline ends. The CDR3 spans 15 residues.

This rearrangement joins TRBV5-1 to TRBJ2-7, with 10 bases fitting TRBD2. From germline, CDR1 is SGHRS and CDR2 YFSETQ. The CDR3 runs to 16 residues. V was clipped by 4 bases and J by 2 bases; unmatched bases: 9. The CDR3 spells CASSLFSSGRAYEQYF. The CDR3 DNA sequence: TGCGCCAGCAGCCTATTTTCGAGCGGGAGGGCCTACGAGCAGTACTTC.

The chain uses TRBV28 and TRBJ1-5; weak D call: TRBD1 (5 bases). With 3 bases removed from V and 2 bases from J, the gap between germline ends came to 17 bases. CDR1 and CDR2 (germline): MDHEN, SYDVKM. The CDR3 runs to 17 residues. In DNA, the CDR3 is TGTGCCAGCAGTTTGGGTGGCGCAGGGAAAGGCAATCAGCCCCAGCATTTT. It translates to CASSLGGAGKGNQPQHF.

This clone was detected a few times. V gene TRBV29-1 combines with J gene TRBJ1-5; 7 bases agree with TRBD1. The germline CDR1 and CDR2 sequences are SQVTM and ANQGSEA. The CDR3 loop spans 14 amino acids. The ends lost 3 bases at V and 2 bases at J; junction bases unmatched: 4. The CDR3 DNA reads TGCAGCGTTGAGACAGGGAGGGGCAATCAGCCCCAGCATTTT. The encoded protein is CSVETGRGNQPQHF.